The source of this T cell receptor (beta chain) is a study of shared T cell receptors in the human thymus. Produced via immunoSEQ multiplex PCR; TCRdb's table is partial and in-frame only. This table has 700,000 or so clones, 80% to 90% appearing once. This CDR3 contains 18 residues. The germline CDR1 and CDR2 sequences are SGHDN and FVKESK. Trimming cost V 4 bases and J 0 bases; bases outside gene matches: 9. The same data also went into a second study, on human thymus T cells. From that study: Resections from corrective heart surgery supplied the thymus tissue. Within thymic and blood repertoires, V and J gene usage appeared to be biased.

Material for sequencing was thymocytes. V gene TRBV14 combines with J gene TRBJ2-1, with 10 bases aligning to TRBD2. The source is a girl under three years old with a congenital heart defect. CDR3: CASSPTLSGGFSYNEQFF. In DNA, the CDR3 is TGTGCCAGCAGCCCCACCCTTAGCGGGGGGTTCTCCTACAATGAGCAGTTCTTC.